The 14 T cell receptor beta chains below all came from one sample that was sequenced in a study of blood T cells in healthy people across ages. The authors ran a second PCR of 7 to 11 cycles using a sample-barcoded 5' primer and a J-beta primer mix. TCRdb fed the 5' RACE reads into MiXCR, producing one record per CDR3 protein. The data contain 700,000 or so distinct CDR3 sequences, about 24% of them singletons. Sequencing was done on a sample of blood. Source of these receptors: a man in his 70s in good health.

This clonotype was seen only a few times. The chain employs TRBV28 and TRBJ1-6, with TRBD1 matching over 9 bases. V dropped 5 bases and J dropped 7; count of bases not matched to a gene: 9. The CDR3 consists of 16 residues. From germline, CDR1 is MDHEN and CDR2 SYDVKM. Here the CDR3 reads CASSTILGTGNSPLHF. The CDR3 region has the DNA TGTGCCAGCAGTACTATTCTCGGGACAGGGAATTCACCCCTCCACTTT.

The sample holds a few counts of this clonotype. This chain uses TRBV5-1 with TRBJ1-1, with D possibly TRBD1 on 5 matching bases. From germline, CDR1 is SGHRS and CDR2 YFSETQ. Trimming cost V 2 bases and J 2 bases, with 13 bases left between them. The CDR3 has 15 amino acids. DNA of the CDR3: TGCGCCAGCAGCTTCCAGGGCGCAGCCAACACTGAAGCTTTCTTT. As protein: CASSFQGAANTEAFF.

There are a few counts of this clonotype. V gene TRBV6-6 combines with J gene TRBJ2-6; 8 nucleotides align to TRBD2. Trimming cost V 2 bases and J 0 bases; bases outside gene matches: 9. This CDR3 is built from 19 residues. The germline gives CDR1 MNHNY, CDR2 SVGAGI (reference sequence). The CDR3 spells CASSYRRGGGVSGANVLTF. CDR3 DNA sequence: TGTGCCAGCAGTTACCGACGGGGGGGAGGAGTCTCTGGGGCCAACGTCCTGACTTTC.

The chain couples TRBV20-1 to TRBJ2-3; no definite D call. This CDR3 spans 15 amino acids. Trimming shortened V by 0 bases and J by 2 bases, and 12 bases separated the two germline ends. CDR1 and CDR2 from the germline V gene are DFQATT and SNEGSKA (reference sequence). The CDR3 loop reads CSARDLFGFTDTQYF. CDR3 nucleotide sequence: TGCAGTGCTAGAGATCTATTCGGATTCACAGATACGCAGTATTTT.

The rearrangement uses TRBV28 and TRBJ2-5; D gene unclear. The CDR3 runs to 10 residues. V lost 5 bases, J lost 8 bases, and 6 bases lay in between. Germline lookup yields CDR1 MDHEN and CDR2 SYDVKM. The chain's CDR3 is CASSRRTQYF. CDR3 nucleotide sequence: TGTGCCAGCAGTCGTAGAACCCAGTACTTC.

The genes are TRBV7-2 and TRBJ2-1; a possible D gene is TRBD2 (6 bases). The CDR3 has 15 amino acids. Trimming took off 1 base at V and 6 bases at J, with 13 bases between the two ends. CDR1 is SGHTA and CDR2 is FQGNSA in the germline V gene. As DNA, the CDR3 is TGTGCCAGCAGCTTAGAGGGCGGGAAAAGCAATGAGCAGTTCTTC. It yields the protein CASSLEGGKSNEQFF. Looking up the rest from reference TRBV7-2 and TRBJ2-1 gives the full variable domain: GAGVSQSPSNKVTEKGKDVELRCDPISGHTALYWYRQSLGQGLEFLIYFQGNSAPDKSGLPSDRFSAERTGGSVSTLTIQRTQQEDSAVYLCASSLEGGKSNEQFFGPGTRLTVL.

This clonotype has more than one count but fewer than ten. The chain carries TRBV12-3 or TRBV12-4 and TRBJ2-1, with 12 bases that match TRBD2. TRBJ2-7 matches the DNA end more closely, so the J call is doubtful. The CDR3 is 13 residues long. This CDR3 reads CASRKGLAGEQYV. CDR3 sequence (DNA): TGTGCCAGCAGGAAGGGACTAGCGGGCGAGCAGTACGTC.

This clonotype has a handful of counts. The rearrangement joins TRBV3-1 to TRBJ2-7; D unresolved. Germline V lookup: CDR1 LGHDT, CDR2 YNNKEL (reference sequence). The length of the CDR3 is 13 residues. Trimming removed 1 base from V and 4 bases from J, with 8 bases in between. CDR3: CASSQGSGYEQYF. The CDR3 coding sequence is TGTGCCAGCAGCCAAGGGTCCGGTTACGAGCAGTACTTC.

The CDR3 DNA is TGTGCCAGCTCATACGATAGCGGAGGCTACGAGCAGTACTTC. It encodes CASSYDSGGYEQYF. This sequence joins TRBV18 and TRBJ2-7; possible D gene TRBD2, 6 bases. Germline V gene lookup returns CDR1 KGHSH and CDR2 LQKENI. This CDR3 comprises 14 residues. The ends were cut back, 5 bases at V and 3 bases at J, with 14 bases in the middle.

The rearrangement uses TRBV6-1 and TRBJ1-1; D ambiguous. V was pared by 0 bases and J by 2 bases, with 10 bases between. From germline, CDR1 is MNHNS and CDR2 SASEGT. The CDR3 is made up of 15 amino acids. The CDR3 sequence: CASSEAWILNTEAFF. In DNA form, the CDR3 reads TGTGCCAGCAGTGAAGCTTGGATCCTCAACACTGAAGCTTTCTTT.

The V and J genes are TRBV6-5 and TRBJ2-1, with D possibly being TRBD2 (6 bases). Germline V CDR1 and CDR2: MNHEY, SVGAGI. This CDR3 spans 14 amino acids. Trimming took 6 bases from V and 7 from J, leaving 16 bases between them. The CDR3 DNA reads as TGTGCCAGCAGAGTGGGCGGGGTGGGGAATGAGCAGTTCTTC. It encodes CASRVGGVGNEQFF.

This clonotype was counted only a few times. The gene calls are TRBV30 and TRBJ1-3; D gene uncertain. Germline V CDR1 and CDR2: GTSNPN, SVGIG (reference sequence). This CDR3 contains 15 residues. V was trimmed by 3 bases and J by 4 bases, leaving 16 bases between them. CDR3: CAWRDQRARGNTIYF. The CDR3, as DNA: TGTGCCTGGAGGGACCAAAGGGCGCGCGGAAACACCATATATTTT.

Ten or more counts support this clonotype. The chain is built from TRBV20-1 and TRBJ2-3, with 7 bases matching TRBD2. The CDR3 runs 15 residues. After removal of 0 bases from V and 1 base from J, the junction contained 4 bases not matched to a gene. Germline V CDR1 and CDR2: DFQATT, SNEGSKA (reference sequence). The CDR3 here is CSARDSLAGTDTQYF. CDR3 in DNA: TGCAGTGCTAGAGATTCGCTAGCGGGCACAGATACGCAGTATTTT.

V usage is TRBV5-8 and J usage is TRBJ2-6; D is unclear. From germline, CDR1 is SGHTS and CDR2 YDEGEE. The CDR3 sequence is 15 residues long. V was shortened by 10 bases and J by 0 bases, with 14 bases between the two germline ends. This CDR3 reads CAPGLITSGANVLTF. CDR3 bases: TGTGCCCCCGGCCTAATAACCTCTGGGGCCAACGTCCTGACTTTC.